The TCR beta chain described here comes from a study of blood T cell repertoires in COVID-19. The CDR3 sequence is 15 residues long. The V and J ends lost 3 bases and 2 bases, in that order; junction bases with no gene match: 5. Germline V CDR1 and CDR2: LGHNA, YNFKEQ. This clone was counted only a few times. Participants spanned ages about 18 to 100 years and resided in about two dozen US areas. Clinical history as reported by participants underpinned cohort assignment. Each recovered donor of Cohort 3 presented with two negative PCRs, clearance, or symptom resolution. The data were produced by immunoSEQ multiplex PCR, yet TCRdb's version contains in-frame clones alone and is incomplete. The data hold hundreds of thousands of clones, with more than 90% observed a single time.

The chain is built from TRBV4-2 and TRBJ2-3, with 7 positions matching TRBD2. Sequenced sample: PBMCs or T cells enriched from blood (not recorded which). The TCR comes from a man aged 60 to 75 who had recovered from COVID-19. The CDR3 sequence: CASSQGAGNTDTQYF. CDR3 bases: TGTGCCAGCAGCCAGGGAGCGGGGAACACAGATACGCAGTATTTT.